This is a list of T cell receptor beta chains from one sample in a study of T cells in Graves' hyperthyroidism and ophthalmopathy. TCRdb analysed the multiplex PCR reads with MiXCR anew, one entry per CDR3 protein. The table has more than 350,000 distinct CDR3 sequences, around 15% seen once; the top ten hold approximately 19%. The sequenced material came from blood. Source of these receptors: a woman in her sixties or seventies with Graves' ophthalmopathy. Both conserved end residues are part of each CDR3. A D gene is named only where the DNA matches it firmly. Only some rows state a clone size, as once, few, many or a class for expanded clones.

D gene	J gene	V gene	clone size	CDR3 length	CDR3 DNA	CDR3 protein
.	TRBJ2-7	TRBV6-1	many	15	TGTGCCAGCACCGTACGGGGGGCGATGCGGGACGAGCAGTACTTC	CASTVRGAMRDEQYF
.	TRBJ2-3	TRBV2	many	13	TGTGCCAGCAGTACTGCAGGGCGAGATACGCAGTATTTT	CASSTAGRDTQYF
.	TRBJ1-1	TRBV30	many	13	TGTGCCTGGAGCCCGGACAGATCCTCTGAAGCTTTCTTT	CAWSPDRSSEAFF
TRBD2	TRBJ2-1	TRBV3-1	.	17	TGTGCCAGCAGCCAATACTCCTTTAGCGGGAGGGCCGGAGAGCAGTTCTTC	CASSQYSFSGRAGEQFF
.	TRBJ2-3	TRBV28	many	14	TGTGCCAGCGTCGGTCCTGGGGGCACAGGTACGCAGTATTTT	CASVGPGGTGTQYF
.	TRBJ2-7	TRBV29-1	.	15	TGCAGCGTCGCAGGGGGGGGGAACCCTCGGGACGAGCAGTACTTC	CSVAGGGNPRDEQYF
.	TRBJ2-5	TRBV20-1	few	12	TGCATCCGGACGGGACAACAAGAGACCCAGTACTTC	CIRTGQQETQYF
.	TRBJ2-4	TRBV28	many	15	TGTGCCAGCATTCCCGCCGGGACACCAAAAAACATTCAGTACTTC	CASIPAGTPKNIQYF
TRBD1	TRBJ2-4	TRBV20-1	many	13	TGCAGTGCTCAGACAGGGTCGGGAAACATTCAGTACTTC	CSAQTGSGNIQYF
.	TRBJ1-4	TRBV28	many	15	TGTGCCAGCAGTTTAATGTCCGGGGGGAATGAAAAACTGTTTTTT	CASSLMSGGNEKLFF
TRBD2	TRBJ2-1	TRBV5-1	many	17	TGCGCCAGCAGCTTGGGAGGACTAGCGGGAGGAGTAGGAGAGCAGTTCTTC	CASSLGGLAGGVGEQFF
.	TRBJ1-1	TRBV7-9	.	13	TGTGCCAGCAGCTTGGGGTGGGATGTGGGAGCTTTCTTT	CASSLGWDVGAFF
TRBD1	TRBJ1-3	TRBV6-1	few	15	TGTGCCAGCAGTGGCAAGACAGGGGTGGGAAACACCATATATTTT	CASSGKTGVGNTIYF
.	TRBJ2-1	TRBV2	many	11	TGTGCCAGCAGCGTCAAGGGGAAGCAGTTCTTC	CASSVKGKQFF
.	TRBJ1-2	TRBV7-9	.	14	TGTGCCAGCAGCCCGATAGACAGAACCTATGGCTACACCTTC	CASSPIDRTYGYTF
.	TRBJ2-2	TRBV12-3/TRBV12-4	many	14	TGTGCCAGCAGAGCGTTCGCGAACACCGGGGAGCTGTTTTTT	CASRAFANTGELFF
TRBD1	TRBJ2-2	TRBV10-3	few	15	TGTGCCGCAACTCCTGCGACAGGGGGGGCCGGGGAGCTGTTTTTT	CAATPATGGAGELFF
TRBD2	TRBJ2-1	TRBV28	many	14	TGTGCCAGCAGTTTGAGCGGGAGGGTCAATGAGCAGTTCTTC	CASSLSGRVNEQFF
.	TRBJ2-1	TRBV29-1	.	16	TGCAGCGTTGAAGACCCAGCAGGACTTACCTACAATGAGCAGTTCTTC	CSVEDPAGLTYNEQFF
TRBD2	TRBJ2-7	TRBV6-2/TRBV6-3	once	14	TGTGCCAGCAGCGCTGGACAGCGGGGGTTGGAGCAGTACTTC	CASSAGQRGLEQYF
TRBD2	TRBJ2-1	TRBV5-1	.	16	TGCGCCAGCAGCGCCGGACTAGCGGGAGTAATGGATGAGCAGTTCTTC	CASSAGLAGVMDEQFF
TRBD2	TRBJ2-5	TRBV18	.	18	TGTGCCAGCTCACCACCAGGACTAGCGGGAGGTGATCGAGAGACCCAGTACTTC	CASSPPGLAGGDRETQYF
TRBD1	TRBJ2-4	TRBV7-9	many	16	TGTGCCAGCAGCGAATGGACAGGTTCGTCCAAAAACATTCAGTACTTC	CASSEWTGSSKNIQYF
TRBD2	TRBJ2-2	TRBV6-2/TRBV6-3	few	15	TGTGCCAGCAGTTATCAAGCGGGGGGCACCGGGGAGCTGTTTTTT	CASSYQAGGTGELFF
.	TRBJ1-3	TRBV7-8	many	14	TGTGCCAGCAGTTATCGGGGGTCTGGAAACACCATATATTTT	CASSYRGSGNTIYF
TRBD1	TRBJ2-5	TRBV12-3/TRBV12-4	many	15	TGTGCCAGCAGCAGACAGGGTTCAAACCAAGAGACCCAGTACTTC	CASSRQGSNQETQYF
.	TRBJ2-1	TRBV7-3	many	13	TGTGCCAGCAGCTTAACCCCTGCGGATGAGCAGTTCTTC	CASSLTPADEQFF
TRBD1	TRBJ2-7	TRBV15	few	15	TGTGCCACCAGCAGAGGGACAGGGAGTGGGTACGAGCAGTACTTC	CATSRGTGSGYEQYF
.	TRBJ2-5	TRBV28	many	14	TGTGCCAGCAGTTTCCAGGGGATGCGAGAGACCCAGTACTTC	CASSFQGMRETQYF
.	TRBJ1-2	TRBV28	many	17	TGTGCCAGCAGTTTATGGGGGGTCGAGGGTGGCAACTATGGCTACACCTTC	CASSLWGVEGGNYGYTF
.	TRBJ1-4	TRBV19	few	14	TGTGCCAGTAAACAGGGAGGGGGTAATGAAAAACTGTTTTTT	CASKQGGGNEKLFF
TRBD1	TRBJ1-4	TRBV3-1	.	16	TGTGCCAGCAGGTCCGGACAGGGAATGGTGAATGAAAAACTGTTTTTT	CASRSGQGMVNEKLFF
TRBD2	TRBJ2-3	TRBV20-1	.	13	TGCAGTGCTCCAAAGCTAGCGGGAGATACGCAGTATTTT	CSAPKLAGDTQYF
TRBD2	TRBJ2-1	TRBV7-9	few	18	TGTGCCAGCAGTCACCCCCTCGGACTAGGCTTTGGCTACAATGAGCAGTTCTTC	CASSHPLGLGFGYNEQFF
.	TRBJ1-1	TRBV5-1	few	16	TGCGCCAGCAGGCCCCTCCGAACAGAATGGGACACTGAAGCTTTCTTT	CASRPLRTEWDTEAFF
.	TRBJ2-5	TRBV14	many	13	TGTGCCAGCAGTCAAGGGCCGGGAAGGACCCAGTACTTC	CASSQGPGRTQYF
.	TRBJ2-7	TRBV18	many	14	TGTGCCAGCTCACCACCCCCAGGGTACGGCGAGCAGTACTTC	CASSPPPGYGEQYF
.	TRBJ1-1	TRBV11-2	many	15	TGTGCCAGCAGCTTTAACGCAGGGGTGAACACTGAAGCTTTCTTT	CASSFNAGVNTEAFF